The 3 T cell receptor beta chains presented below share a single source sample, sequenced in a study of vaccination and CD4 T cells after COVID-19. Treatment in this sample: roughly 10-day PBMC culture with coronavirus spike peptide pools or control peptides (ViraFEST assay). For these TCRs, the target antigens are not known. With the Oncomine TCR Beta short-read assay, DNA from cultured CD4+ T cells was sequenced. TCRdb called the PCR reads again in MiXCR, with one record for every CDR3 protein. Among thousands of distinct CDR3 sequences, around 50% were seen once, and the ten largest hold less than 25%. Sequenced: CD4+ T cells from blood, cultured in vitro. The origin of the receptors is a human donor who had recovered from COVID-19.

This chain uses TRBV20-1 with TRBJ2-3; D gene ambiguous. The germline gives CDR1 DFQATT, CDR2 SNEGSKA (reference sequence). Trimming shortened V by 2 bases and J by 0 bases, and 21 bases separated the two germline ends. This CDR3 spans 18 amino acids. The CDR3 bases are TGCAGTGCTAGACCCCTGGGCGGCCAGAAACCTAGCACAGATACGCAGTATTTT. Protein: CSARPLGGQKPSTDTQYF.

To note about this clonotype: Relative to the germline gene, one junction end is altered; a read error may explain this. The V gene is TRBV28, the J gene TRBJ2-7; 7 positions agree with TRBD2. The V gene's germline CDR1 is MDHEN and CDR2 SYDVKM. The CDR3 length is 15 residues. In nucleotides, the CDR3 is TGTGCCAGCAGTTTGGTCCGCGGGAGAGGTTACGAGCGGTACTTC. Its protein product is CASSLVRGRGYERYF.

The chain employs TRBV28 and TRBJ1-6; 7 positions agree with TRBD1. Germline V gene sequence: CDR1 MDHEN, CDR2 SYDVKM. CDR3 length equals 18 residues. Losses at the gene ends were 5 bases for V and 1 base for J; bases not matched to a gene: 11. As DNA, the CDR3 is TGTGCCAGCAGTGTCTCGACAGGGTTGGGGTCCTATAATTCACCCCTCCACTTT. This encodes CASSVSTGLGSYNSPLHF.